The entry below gives a single TCR beta chain sequence along with its context. The CDR3 runs to 17 residues. The V segment lost 8 bases and the J segment 7 bases; nucleotides outside the gene matches: 20. Germline V gene data show CDR1 as SNHLY and CDR2 as FYNNEI. Some clones are missing from TCRdb's copy, which holds only in-frame ones; the method was immunoSEQ multiplex PCR. Of 30,000 to 45,000 clones in the sample, about 92% are singletons; the top ten hold 0.45% to 0.5%. The data belong to a study of T cell changes during pregnancy in multiple sclerosis. V is TRBV2 and J is TRBJ1-5; 7 bases agree with TRBD1. The material was CD4+ T cells from peripheral blood mononuclear cells, obtained after pregnancy. This sequence originates from a female donor with multiple sclerosis, enrolled in a pregnancy study. CDR3 in amino acids: CASAIVPGGNLNQPQHF. The CDR3 nucleotides read TGTGCCAGCGCCATTGTACCAGGGGGGAACTTAAACCAGCCCCAGCATTTT.